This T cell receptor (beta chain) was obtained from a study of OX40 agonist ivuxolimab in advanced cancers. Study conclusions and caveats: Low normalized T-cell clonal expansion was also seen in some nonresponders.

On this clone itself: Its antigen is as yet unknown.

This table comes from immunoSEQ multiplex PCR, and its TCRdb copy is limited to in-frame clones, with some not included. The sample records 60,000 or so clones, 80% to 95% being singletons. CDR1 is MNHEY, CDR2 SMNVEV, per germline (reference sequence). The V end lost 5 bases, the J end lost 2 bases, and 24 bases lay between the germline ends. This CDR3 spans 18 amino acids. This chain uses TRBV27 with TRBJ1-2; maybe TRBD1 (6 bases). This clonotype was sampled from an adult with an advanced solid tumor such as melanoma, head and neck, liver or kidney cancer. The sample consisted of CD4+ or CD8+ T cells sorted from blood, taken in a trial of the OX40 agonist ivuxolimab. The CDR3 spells CASSPRTVKVNPNYGYTF. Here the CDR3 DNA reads TGTGCCAGCAGTCCCCGGACAGTCAAAGTAAATCCCAACTATGGCTACACCTTC.